Listed below are T cell receptor beta chains from one sample, sequenced in a study of T-cell memory formation after mild COVID-19. TCRdb called the 5' RACE reads again in MiXCR, with one record for every CDR3 protein. The sample includes approximately 210,000 distinct CDR3 sequences, roughly 30% of them seen just once. Sequencing was carried out using PBMCs or a T cell subset sorted from them (not recorded which). Every receptor here comes from an adult woman who had mild COVID-19 (a few samples of this study predate the infection). Cell type and time point are not known. Each CDR3 is given with its conserved first and last residue. The D gene is left open where the match is weak. The size field is filled for only some rows; it gives once, few, many or a size class.

V gene	J gene	clone size	D gene	CDR3 DNA	CDR3 protein
TRBV14	TRBJ1-2	NA	NA	TGTGCCAGCAGCCTTGACAGCGGCTTATATGGCTACACCTTC	CASSLDSGLYGYTF
TRBV9	TRBJ2-3	NA	TRBD1	TGTGCCAGCAGCCCTTGGACAGGACCAGATACGCAGTATTTT	CASSPWTGPDTQYF
TRBV9	TRBJ2-1	NA	NA	TGTGCCAGCAGCGTAGGAGGGTCGGGGGGCTGGAATGAGCAGTTCTTC	CASSVGGSGGWNEQFF
TRBV9	TRBJ2-7	few	TRBD2	TGTGCCAGCAGCGTAGGGACTAGCGGGAGTTACGAGCAGTACTTC	CASSVGTSGSYEQYF
TRBV19	TRBJ2-1	NA	TRBD1	TGTGCCAGTAGTAGCGGACAGGGGGCCATAAGGAATGAGCAGTTCTTC	CASSSGQGAIRNEQFF
TRBV5-6	TRBJ2-5	few	TRBD2	TGTGCCAGCAGCACCGGACTAGCGGGGGGCTACGGGGTGGAGACCCAGTACTTC	CASSTGLAGGYGVETQYF
TRBV7-9	TRBJ2-7	NA	TRBD1	TGTGCCAGCGGGGAGACAGGGCCAGCCTACGAGCAGTACTTC	CASGETGPAYEQYF
TRBV3-1	TRBJ2-7	NA	TRBD2	TGTGCCAGCAGCCAACCCTCTAGCGGGCTATCCTACGAGCAGTACTTC	CASSQPSSGLSYEQYF
TRBV3-1	TRBJ2-1	few	NA	TGTGCCAGCAGCCAGGCCCATGTGGGTGCGAACAATGAGCAGTTCTTC	CASSQAHVGANNEQFF
TRBV18	TRBJ1-5	NA	NA	TGTGCCAGCACTAATAGCAATCAGCCCCAGCATTTT	CASTNSNQPQHF
TRBV15	TRBJ2-1	NA	TRBD2	TGTGCCACCAGCCAGAGACGGGGGGATGAGCAGTTCTTC	CATSQRRGDEQFF
TRBV7-9	TRBJ2-3	few	NA	TGTGCCAGCAGCTCTACCGGGACAATGGACGTCGGAGATACGCAGTATTTT	CASSSTGTMDVGDTQYF
TRBV12-3/TRBV12-4	TRBJ1-2	few	TRBD1	TGTGCCAGCAGCCGACAGGGGGCGTATGGCTACACCTTC	CASSRQGAYGYTF
TRBV12-3/TRBV12-4	TRBJ1-5	few	NA	TGTGCCAGCAGTCCACTCCATCAGCCCCAGCATTTT	CASSPLHQPQHF
TRBV12-3/TRBV12-4	TRBJ2-5	few	NA	TGTGCCAGCAGTCCCACAGGGAATTATGAGACCCAGTACTTC	CASSPTGNYETQYF
TRBV7-9	TRBJ2-5	few	NA	TGTGCCAGCAGCTTAGTCGGGGTTCAAGAGACCCAGTACTTC	CASSLVGVQETQYF
TRBV5-1	TRBJ1-2	NA	TRBD1	TGCGCCAGCAGCTTGCCTAAGGGACAGGGCTATGGCTACACCTTC	CASSLPKGQGYGYTF
TRBV5-1	TRBJ2-3	few	NA	TGCGCCAGCAGACACCGGCAGGGGGGACGGGAGGATACGCAGTATTTT	CASRHRQGGREDTQYF
TRBV15	TRBJ2-1	NA	TRBD2	TGTGCCACGAGGACTAGCTCCTACAATGAGCAGTTCTTC	CATRTSSYNEQFF
TRBV7-7	TRBJ2-3	NA	TRBD2	TGTGCTAGCAGTAGGACTAGCGGGAGCGGAGATACGCAGTATTTT	CASSRTSGSGDTQYF
TRBV6-2/TRBV6-3	TRBJ1-5	NA	TRBD1	TGTGCCAGCAGTTGGGGACAGGGAATTCAGCCCCAGCATTTT	CASSWGQGIQPQHF
TRBV5-4	TRBJ2-2	few	NA	TGTGCCAGCAGGACAGCCGGGGAGCTGTTTTTT	CASRTAGELFF
TRBV4-3	TRBJ2-5	NA	NA	TGCGCCAGCAGCCAAGATTTGGGGAACAAAGAGACCCAGTACTTC	CASSQDLGNKETQYF
TRBV12-3/TRBV12-4	TRBJ2-7	NA	NA	TGTGCCAGCAGTTCCTCAGTGGTTCTTAGCTCCTACGAGCAGTACTTC	CASSSSVVLSSYEQYF
TRBV10-2	TRBJ1-5	few	NA	TGCGCCAGCAGTGAGTCGAAAGGGCTGAGTAGCAATCAGCCCCAGCATTTT	CASSESKGLSSNQPQHF
TRBV29-1	TRBJ1-2	few	NA	TGCAGCGTTGATACTTCTGGCTACACCTTC	CSVDTSGYTF
TRBV20-1	TRBJ2-1	NA	TRBD2	TGCAGTGCTAGAGAAGCGGGGGGGCACAATGAGCAGTTCTTC	CSAREAGGHNEQFF
TRBV9	TRBJ1-1	NA	NA	TGTGCCAGCAGCTCGGGAAAACAGGGTAACACTGAAGCTTTCTTT	CASSSGKQGNTEAFF
TRBV9	TRBJ2-2	NA	NA	TGTGCCAGCAGCGTAGTTTCCACAACGAACACCGGGGAGCTGTTTTTT	CASSVVSTTNTGELFF
TRBV6-2/TRBV6-3	TRBJ2-4	few	NA	TGTGCCAGCAGTTACTTGGGGTCCGGCAAAAACATTCAGTACTTC	CASSYLGSGKNIQYF
TRBV12-3/TRBV12-4	TRBJ2-1	NA	NA	TGTGCCAGCAGTTTAGTGGCCGGCCTTGGGAATGAGCAGTTCTTC	CASSLVAGLGNEQFF
TRBV27	TRBJ2-7	NA	TRBD1	TGTGCCAGCAGTCATTCCGGGACAGGGGGTTCCTACGAGCAGTACTTC	CASSHSGTGGSYEQYF
TRBV15	TRBJ2-4	few	NA	TGTGCCACCAGCAGAGACTTACAGGGTTCGGCCAAAAACATTCAGTACTTC	CATSRDLQGSAKNIQYF
TRBV3-1	TRBJ2-3	many	TRBD2	TGTGCCAGCAGACTAGCGGGAACCCATACGCAGTATTTT	CASRLAGTHTQYF
TRBV7-9	TRBJ1-2	NA	NA	TGTGCCAGCAGCTTAGTTCCGGGGACGGGCTATGGCTACACCTTC	CASSLVPGTGYGYTF
TRBV12-3/TRBV12-4	TRBJ1-1	NA	NA	TGTGCCAGCACCTTGTCCCCGGGGGTTAACACTGAAGCTTTCTTT	CASTLSPGVNTEAFF
TRBV19	TRBJ2-5	few	NA	TGTGAAGGGGGGTCCCAGTACTTC	CEGGSQYF
TRBV5-1	TRBJ1-3	NA	NA	TGCGCCAGCAGCTTGGATCCCCACCTGGTCGACTCTGGAAACACCATATATTTT	CASSLDPHLVDSGNTIYF
TRBV12-3/TRBV12-4	TRBJ2-7	few	TRBD2	TGTGCCAGCAGTTCTGGGCCCTGGTATCGGGCGGGGGGGCTTCACGAGCAGTACTTC	CASSSGPWYRAGGLHEQYF
TRBV9	TRBJ2-2	few	TRBD2	TGTGCCAGCAGCGTTGGTCCAGCGGGAGATCTGAACACCGGGGAGCTGTTTTTT	CASSVGPAGDLNTGELFF
TRBV5-5	TRBJ2-7	NA	NA	TGTGCCAGCAGCAGAAACCCCCCGGACTACGAGCAGTACTTC	CASSRNPPDYEQYF
TRBV15	TRBJ2-7	NA	TRBD2	TGTGCCACCAGCAGAGGGACTAGCCCCAGGTCCTACGAGCAGTACTTC	CATSRGTSPRSYEQYF
TRBV18	TRBJ2-7	many	TRBD2	TGTGCCAGCTCACCAAGTCTCCTAGCGGGACCATCCTACGAGCAGTACTTC	CASSPSLLAGPSYEQYF
TRBV7-9	TRBJ2-7	few	NA	TGTGCCAGCAGCCCCCCCGCGCGCAGGGAGATTGTATACGAGCAGTACTTC	CASSPPARREIVYEQYF
TRBV12-3/TRBV12-4	TRBJ2-1	NA	TRBD1	TGTGCCAGCAGATCCGGGACAGCCTACAATGAGCAGTTCTTC	CASRSGTAYNEQFF
TRBV7-9	TRBJ2-7	NA	NA	TGTGCCAGCAGCTTATCAATCTATGACGAGCAGTACTTC	CASSLSIYDEQYF
TRBV30	TRBJ2-7	NA	NA	TGTGCCTGGAGTGTAGGTCTGGCCAGAGCCTACGAGCAGTACTTC	CAWSVGLARAYEQYF
TRBV4-3	TRBJ1-1	few	NA	TGCGCCAGCAGCCAAGAGGCGAATCTATGGGGGCACACTGAAGCTTTCTTT	CASSQEANLWGHTEAFF
TRBV4-2	TRBJ2-3	NA	NA	TGTGCCAGCAGCCAAGCCTCAGGAGCAAGCACAGATACGCAGTATTTT	CASSQASGASTDTQYF
TRBV10-3	TRBJ2-5	NA	NA	TGTGCCATCAGTGAGTCGTGGGGAGAGACCCAGTACTTC	CAISESWGETQYF
TRBV9	TRBJ1-2	NA	TRBD1	TGTGCCAGCAGCTCCGGGGGAGGGGGCGATCACTATGGCTACACCTTC	CASSSGGGGDHYGYTF
TRBV15	TRBJ1-1	NA	NA	TGTGCCACCAGCCCACAGGATAACACTGAAGCTTTCTTT	CATSPQDNTEAFF
TRBV7-2	TRBJ1-2	NA	NA	TGTGCCAGCAGCTTATCGGGGACCTATAAATTCGGCCATGGCTACACCTTC	CASSLSGTYKFGHGYTF
TRBV20-1	TRBJ1-1	NA	NA	TGCAGTGCCAAAAAAGGGGCGTATCCTGAAGCTTTCTTT	CSAKKGAYPEAFF
TRBV7-9	TRBJ1-1	NA	NA	TGTGCCAGCAGCTTAGATGGATCCATGAACACTGAAGCTTTCTTT	CASSLDGSMNTEAFF
TRBV11-2	TRBJ2-7	NA	NA	TGTGCCAGCAGCTTAGATCTCCAGGGGTTAAGCTCCTACGAGCAGTACTTC	CASSLDLQGLSSYEQYF
TRBV4-2	TRBJ1-1	few	NA	TGTGCCAGCAGCCAGGGGGTAAGCCCCGACACTGAAGCTTTCTTT	CASSQGVSPDTEAFF